The clone carrying this T cell receptor beta chain was detected once. Authors' data handling: Reference gene primer amplification yielded estimated nucleated cell counts. Method: immunoSEQ multiplex PCR; TCRdb's copy keeps in-frame clones and lacks some. D and trimming were read from the DNA, whereas the V and J calls and clone size are those reported in that table. This sample yields about 60,000 clones, of which about 87% are seen a single time; around 8% belongs to the top ten. The data are from a study of blood T cell repertoires in COVID-19. CDR1 and CDR2 (germline): SGHKS, YYEKEE (reference sequence). The CDR3 contains 15 residues. V was shortened by 0 bases and J by 1 base, with 8 bases between the two germline ends.

V is TRBV5-5 and J is TRBJ2-1; D possibly corresponds to TRBD1 (5 bases). This TCR was sampled from a human donor with active COVID-19. The donor label of this sample is uncertain. The sequenced sample consisted of peripheral blood. The CDR3 DNA reads TGTGCCAGCAGCTTGGAAGGGGTATCCTACAATGAGCAGTTCTTC. Encoded protein: CASSLEGVSYNEQFF.